What follows are 25 T cell receptor beta chains derived from one specimen sequenced in a study of blood T cells in healthy people across ages (dated by TCRdb to the mid-2010s). The library was obtained by 5' RACE. TCRdb records Illumina HiSeq 2500 as the sequencer. A second PCR of about 7 to 12 cycles was performed with a sample-barcoded 5' primer and a J-beta primer mix. TCRdb's own reprocessing of the public reads used fastp at Q25 and MiXCR and kept productive beta chains. Under each unique CDR3 protein, matching rows form one entry showing the most common genes and DNA. For this sample the table gives about 1.4 million distinct CDR3 sequences, of which approximately 59% were detected only once. About 6.3% of the sample is taken by the ten largest. The sample comprised blood. Source of these receptors: a man younger than 30 in good health.

This rearrangement joins TRBV7-9 to TRBJ2-5, with TRBD1 matching over 7 bases. The CDR3 contains 14 residues. Germline CDR1 is SEHNR and CDR2 is FQNEAQ (reference sequence). V was clipped by 1 base and J by 4 bases; unmatched bases: 3. The CDR3 DNA reads TGTGCCAGCAGCTTAGAAAACAGGGGAGAGACCCAGTACTTC. Protein: CASSLENRGETQYF.

The rearrangement uses TRBV5-1 and TRBJ2-1, with 9 positions matching TRBD2. Germline V CDR1 and CDR2: SGHRS, YFSETQ. This CDR3 has 14 residues. V lost 0 bases and J lost 10; bases outside the gene matches: 5. The CDR3 coding sequence is TGCGCCAGCAGCTTGGGTTATCTAGCGGGGGAGCAGTTCTTC. Translation: CASSLGYLAGEQFF.

This clonotype was seen only once. The chain joins TRBV6-5 to TRBJ1-2; D unresolved. The CDR3 runs to 15 residues. The germline V gene has CDR1 MNHEY and CDR2 SVGAGI. V lost 7 bases, J lost 2 bases, and 17 bases lay in between. CDR3 nucleotides: TGTGCCAGCAACCGTTATAGGGAGTCGAACTATGGCTACACCTTC. Amino acids: CASNRYRESNYGYTF.

The chain combines TRBV3-1 with TRBJ2-7, with TRBD1 matching over 8 bases. The V gene end was trimmed by 0 bases and the J gene end by 0 bases; junction bases not matched to a gene: 7. Germline V CDR1 and CDR2: LGHDT, YNNKEL (reference sequence). CDR3 size: 17 residues. In DNA, the CDR3 is TGTGCCAGCAGCCAAGAATCCCCCGGGACAGGCTCCTACGAGCAGTACTTC. Amino acids: CASSQESPGTGSYEQYF.

The V and J genes are TRBV9 and TRBJ2-7, with 9 bases identical to TRBD2. CDR3 length: 15 residues. Looked up from germline, CDR1 is SGDLS and CDR2 is YYNGEE. Trimming at V came to 0 bases and at J to 3 bases, leaving 4 bases not matched to a gene. The CDR3 DNA reads TGTGCCAGCAGCGTAGTAGCGGGGGACCTCTACGAGCAGTACTTC. Translated: CASSVVAGDLYEQYF.

The chain joins TRBV2 to TRBJ1-2; D gene uncertain. The germline gives CDR1 SNHLY, CDR2 FYNNEI. This CDR3 contains 13 residues. Trimming removed 6 bases from V and 4 bases from J, with 12 bases in between. DNA of the CDR3: TGTGCCAGCAGCGAACGCCTACTCTATGGCTACACCTTC. Protein sequence: CASSERLLYGYTF.

V usage is TRBV7-9 and J usage is TRBJ1-6; D is undetermined. V lost 5 bases and J 9 bases, leaving 11 bases between the germline ends. This CDR3 has 13 amino acids. CDR1 and CDR2 from the germline V gene are SEHNR and FQNEAQ (reference sequence). The CDR3 sequence is CASSPHGRSPLHF. The CDR3 coding sequence is TGTGCCAGCAGCCCGCATGGTCGTTCACCCCTCCACTTT.

This clonotype was counted only a few times. The gene calls are TRBV4-2 and TRBJ1-2; tentatively, D is TRBD1 (5 bases). CDR3 size: 14 residues. Germline CDR1 LGHNA, CDR2 YNFKEQ. V lost 1 base and J 3 bases, leaving 9 bases between the germline ends. CDR3 sequence reads: CASSQVGRDYGYTF. For the CDR3, the DNA is TGTGCCAGCAGCCAAGTGGGCAGGGACTATGGCTACACCTTC.

In its sample, this clonotype was seen a few times. The chain couples TRBV10-3 to TRBJ1-5; possibly TRBD1 for D (6 bases). This CDR3 is built from 15 residues. V gave up 6 bases and J gave up 4 bases, with 16 bases separating them. Germline V gene lookup returns CDR1 ENHRY and CDR2 SYGVKD. The DNA for the CDR3 is TGTGCCATCAGGGACAGCCTACTTGAGAATCAGCCCCAGCATTTT. It encodes CAIRDSLLENQPQHF.

The V call is TRBV7-9, the J call TRBJ1-1; TRBD1 aligns across 7 bases. The CDR3 is 14 residues long. CDR1 is SEHNR and CDR2 is FQNEAQ in the germline V gene (reference sequence). V gave up 5 bases and J gave up 5 bases; unmatched junction bases: 8. The CDR3 is CASSDRDSGTEAFF. In DNA, the CDR3 is TGTGCCAGCAGCGACCGGGACAGTGGGACTGAAGCTTTCTTT. Combining the CDR3 with reference TRBV7-9 and TRBJ1-1 gives the whole variable domain DTGVSQNPRHKITKRGQNVTFRCDPISEHNRLYWYRQTLGQGPEFLTYFQNEAQLEKSRLLSDRFSAERPKGSFSTLEIQRTEQGDSAMYLCASSDRDSGTEAFFGQGTRLTVV.

In DNA form, the CDR3 reads TGTGCCAGCAGTCCAAAGGTGACAGGAAATCAGCCCCAGCATTTT. Protein sequence: CASSPKVTGNQPQHF. This chain joins TRBV6-1 and TRBJ1-5, with TRBD1 as a possible D gene (6 bases). Trimming removed 5 bases at V and 4 bases at J, with 15 bases between. This CDR3 comprises 15 residues. Germline loops: CDR1 MNHNS, CDR2 SASEGT.

This clonotype was found a few times. The J gene is TRBJ2-4, the V gene TRBV20-1; D remains unclear. The J call could be wrong; TRBJ2-7 is a better fit for the DNA end. This CDR3 is built from 15 residues. The germline CDR1 and CDR2 sequences are DFQATT and SNEGSKA (reference sequence). CDR3: CSARDLEFSIGEQYF. Here the CDR3 DNA reads TGCAGTGCTAGAGATCTGGAGTTTTCAATTGGCGAGCAGTACTTC.

This chain uses TRBV12-3 or TRBV12-4 with TRBJ1-1; no clear D gene. The ends were cut back, 7 bases at V and 11 bases at J, with 17 bases in the middle. The CDR3 extends over 12 amino acids. CDR3 amino acids: CASTPVEGAAFF. CDR3 coding DNA: TGTGCCAGCACCCCGGTGGAGGGTGCGGCTTTCTTT.

This clonotype showed up just a few times. The rearrangement uses TRBV12-3 or TRBV12-4 and TRBJ2-7; 8 bases align to TRBD1. The J call is doubtful: the DNA matches TRBJ2-5 better. The CDR3 is 14 amino acids. In DNA form, the CDR3 reads TGTGCCAGCAGTTCAGGGGGCTTGGTGGAGACCCAGTACTTC. This encodes CASSSGGLVETQYF.

A word on this clonotype: The junction departs from germline at one end; a sequencing error may be responsible. This chain joins TRBV4-1 and TRBJ2-1; TRBD1 matches 9 bases. Germline V gene data show CDR1 as MGHRA and CDR2 as YSYEKL. CDR3 length: 15 amino acids. CDR3: CASRSGTGSYNERYF. The CDR3 bases are TGCGCCAGCAGGTCCGGGACAGGGTCCTACAATGAGCGGTACTTC.

The chain has TRBV6-2 or TRBV6-3 and TRBJ2-5; D gene ambiguous. The J call is uncertain, as TRBJ2-7 better fits the DNA end. This CDR3 spans 12 amino acids. From germline, CDR1 is MNHEY and CDR2 SVGEGT. CDR3 in amino acids: CASSYSIAEQYF. The DNA of the CDR3 is TGTGCCAGCAGTTACTCGATAGCCGAGCAGTACTTC.

There are a few counts of this clonotype. The chain couples TRBV12-3 or TRBV12-4 to TRBJ2-5; 7 bases map to TRBD1. V shed 3 bases, J shed 2 bases, and the junction held 15 bases outside the gene matches. The CDR3 spans 18 residues. The CDR3 DNA reads as TGTGCCAGCAGTTTCGGGCCACTGGGACAGCCAATACAAGAGACCCAGTACTTC. It translates to CASSFGPLGQPIQETQYF.

The J gene is TRBJ2-7, the V gene TRBV3-1; TRBD1 matches at 7 bases. The CDR3 extends over 16 amino acids. Germline V gene sequence: CDR1 LGHDT, CDR2 YNNKEL (reference sequence). The V segment lost 2 bases and the J segment 7 bases; nucleotides outside the gene matches: 14. The CDR3 nucleotides are TGTGCCAGCAGCCAACAGGGACAGCCGGGTTTGGGGGAGCAGTACTTC. Protein: CASSQQGQPGLGEQYF.

The chain employs TRBV14 and TRBJ2-4; possible D gene TRBD2, 6 bases. The end of the DNA is better explained by TRBJ2-7, so the J call may be wrong. The CDR3 runs 18 residues. Germline V gene data show CDR1 as SGHDN and CDR2 as FVKESK. CDR3 amino acids: CASSHLPGGPSPDYEQYF. CDR3 in DNA: TGTGCCAGCAGCCATCTTCCCGGGGGACCCAGTCCGGACTACGAGCAGTACTTC.

The J gene is TRBJ1-4, the V gene TRBV10-2, with TRBD1 matching 10 bases. J was trimmed by 5 bases and V by 7 bases; bases with no gene match: 4. CDR3 size: 14 residues. Germline assignment: CDR1 WSHSY and CDR2 SAAADI. The CDR3: CASNPGQGNEKLFF. CDR3 in DNA: TGCGCCAGCAACCCGGGACAGGGGAATGAAAAACTGTTTTTT.

This clonotype was counted a few times. The V gene is TRBV20-1, the J gene TRBJ2-7; D uncertain. The germline V gene has CDR1 DFQATT and CDR2 SNEGSKA (reference sequence). The CDR3 sequence is 11 residues long. Trimming removed 0 bases at V and 4 bases at J, with 4 bases between. CDR3 loop: CSARDFYEQYF. In DNA, the CDR3 is TGCAGTGCTAGAGATTTTTACGAGCAGTACTTC.

This chain uses TRBV5-1 with TRBJ2-2, with 14 bases that match TRBD2. V trimming: 4 bases; J trimming: 8 bases; junction bases outside the gene matches: 7. This CDR3 comprises 16 residues. The germline V gene has CDR1 SGHRS and CDR2 YFSETQ. The CDR3 is CASSLGLAGGSGELFF. In DNA, the CDR3 is TGCGCCAGCAGCCTCGGACTAGCGGGAGGATCGGGGGAGCTGTTTTTT.

The chain combines TRBV20-1 with TRBJ1-2; no firm D call. The V gene lost 2 bases and the J gene lost 1 base, with 8 bases spanning the gap. Germline CDR1 DFQATT, CDR2 SNEGSKA (reference sequence). CDR3 length equals 13 residues. The CDR3 DNA follows: TGCAGTGCTAGACAGCTCCTTAACTATGGCTACACCTTC. It encodes CSARQLLNYGYTF.

The chain recombines TRBV15 with TRBJ1-6; 9 bases are shared with TRBD1. V lost 1 base and J lost 6; bases outside the gene matches: 1. Germline CDR1 reads LNHNV; CDR2 reads YYDKDF (reference sequence). This CDR3 spans 15 amino acids. The CDR3 spells CATSRGDRANSPLHF. In DNA, the CDR3 is TGTGCCACCAGCAGAGGGGACAGGGCTAATTCACCCCTCCACTTT.

This sequence joins TRBV15 and TRBJ2-4; the D gene could be TRBD1 or TRBD2 (5 bases each). The J call is doubtful: the DNA matches TRBJ2-7 better. Germline values: CDR1 LNHNV, CDR2 YYDKDF (reference sequence). The CDR3 is 14 residues long. The DNA for the CDR3 is TGTGCCACCACAAACCGGGACCGATCGGACGAGCAGTACTTC. Translation gives CATTNRDRSDEQYF.